One TCR beta chain is described in this entry. Its antigen is unidentified. With 0 bases removed from V and 0 bases from J, the gap between germline ends came to 9 bases. The CDR3 has 14 amino acids. Germline lookup yields CDR1 SQVTM and CDR2 ANQGSEA. This record comes from a study of cytomegalovirus exposure and HLA in healthy donors. Study details: In an earlier analysis, some 110 million unique TCR beta sequences were found from approximately 170 million T cells. Regarding the study as a whole: It was about 150 TCR beta chains that were listed as cytomegalovirus-associated.

Both 60 Vbeta primers and 13 Jbeta primers went into the PCR. Clones were read by immunoSEQ multiplex PCR, and TCRdb kept only the in-frame ones, dropping some. The sample lists some 45,000 clones; around 69% were seen once. V is TRBV29-1 and J is TRBJ2-7; no firm D call. The clonotype originates from a woman aged 30 to 39 in good health and CMV-seronegative. The sequencing input was PBMCs. DNA for the CDR3: TGCAGCGTTGAAGACAGGTCAAGCTCCTACGAGCAGTACTTC. Protein sequence: CSVEDRSSSYEQYF.